The 19 T cell receptor beta chains below come from one sample, sequenced in a study of T cells in Graves' hyperthyroidism and ophthalmopathy (dated by TCRdb to the late 2010s). The method behind the library was multiplex PCR. This sample was sequenced with an Illumina HiSeq 2000. The TCR beta CDR3 regions were amplified from RNA transcripts. The TCR CDR3 was subjected to a first round of RT-PCR using the HTBI primer set and the Qiagen OneStep RT-PCR kit. TCRdb cleaned the public reads at Q25 with fastp, built clones with MiXCR and kept in-frame beta chains. Rows are unified per CDR3 protein, each entry keeping the most common DNA and genes. Across this sample there are 300,000 to 500,000 distinct CDR3 sequences, with about 15% seen only once. Of the sample, 30% to 35% is held by the ten largest clones. The sample was blood. The receptor set was obtained from a woman aged 25 to 39 with Graves' hyperthyroidism.

This clonotype was recorded a few times. V and J are TRBV5-5 and TRBJ2-7; D possibly corresponds to TRBD2 (5 bases). This CDR3 is 15 amino acids long. Trimming cost V 2 bases and J 2 bases, with 14 bases left between them. CDR1 SGHKS and CDR2 YYEKEE come from the germline V gene (reference sequence). Here the CDR3 reads CASSLAKSGAYEQYF. The CDR3 bases are TGTGCCAGCAGCTTAGCAAAAAGCGGAGCCTACGAGCAGTACTTC.

V and J are TRBV5-5 and TRBJ2-5, with D perhaps TRBD1 (5 bases). The CDR3 length is 15 residues. CDR1 is SGHKS, CDR2 YYEKEE, per germline (reference sequence). Trimming pared 2 bases from V and 1 base from J, leaving 12 bases between. For the CDR3, the DNA is TGTGCCAGCAGCTTTTCGCGACAGCCCCAAGAGACCCAGTACTTC. Its protein is CASSFSRQPQETQYF.

In this sample, this clonotype turned up a few times. The rearrangement links TRBV27 to TRBJ2-1, with 10 nucleotides matching TRBD2. This CDR3 has 15 amino acids. V was clipped by 5 bases and J by 5 bases; unmatched bases: 6. The V gene's germline CDR1 is MNHEY and CDR2 SMNVEV (reference sequence). The CDR3 region is CASSNSGRMDNEQFF. In nucleotides, the CDR3 is TGTGCCAGCAGTAATAGCGGGAGGATGGACAATGAGCAGTTCTTC.

This clonotype occurred a few times. The rearrangement joins TRBV20-1 to TRBJ1-6; 8 bases fit TRBD1. The germline CDR1 and CDR2 sequences are DFQATT and SNEGSKA (reference sequence). The J segment lost 0 bases and the V segment lost 6 bases, leaving 16 bases of the junction unmatched. This CDR3 is 19 amino acids long. CDR3 protein: CSARTGTGYPSSYNSPLHF. The CDR3 coding sequence is TGCAGTGCCAGGACCGGGACAGGCTATCCGAGCTCCTATAATTCACCCCTCCACTTT.

This clonotype showed up many times. CDR3 DNA sequence: TGTGCCAGCACTATCAGCGGGAGCGGCCAAACAGATACGCAGTATTTT. It encodes CASTISGSGQTDTQYF. This chain joins TRBV2 and TRBJ2-3; 8 nucleotides match TRBD2. The ends lost 7 bases at V and 3 bases at J; junction bases unmatched: 12. Germline V gene data show CDR1 as SNHLY and CDR2 as FYNNEI. The CDR3 sequence is 16 residues long.

The J gene is TRBJ1-1, the V gene TRBV6-6; perhaps TRBD1 as D (6 bases). Trimming cost V 0 bases and J 2 bases, with 10 bases left between them. The CDR3 spans 15 residues. CDR1 MNHNY and CDR2 SVGAGI come from the germline V gene (reference sequence). CDR3 region: CASSYSLDRNTEAFF. DNA of the CDR3: TGTGCCAGCAGTTACTCCCTGGACAGAAACACTGAAGCTTTCTTT.

The chain combines TRBV6-1 with TRBJ2-5; D gene unclear. The CDR3 sequence is 13 residues long. V lost 7 bases, J lost 5 bases, and 14 bases lay in between. The germline V gene encodes CDR1 MNHNS and CDR2 SASEGT. CDR3 in amino acids: CASTSIAQETQYF. As DNA, the CDR3 is TGTGCCAGCACTTCAATAGCCCAGGAGACCCAGTACTTC.

The chain carries TRBV4-1 and TRBJ1-6, with no clear D. CDR3 length equals 14 residues. Germline assignment: CDR1 MGHRA and CDR2 YSYEKL. The ends were cut back, 0 bases at V and 10 bases at J, with 10 bases in the middle. CDR3 DNA sequence: TGCGCCAGCAGCCAAGACCCGGACGGCTCACCCCTCCACTTT. Its translation: CASSQDPDGSPLHF.

This clonotype has just a few counts. V usage is TRBV19 and J usage is TRBJ2-1; D might be TRBD1 (6 bases). The CDR3 is made up of 15 amino acids. Trimming stripped 1 base from V and 8 bases from J, with 15 bases between. Germline V gene lookup returns CDR1 LNHDA and CDR2 SQIVND (reference sequence). CDR3 loop: CASSIGFQGTDEQFF. Written as DNA, the CDR3 is TGTGCCAGTAGTATAGGATTCCAGGGGACGGATGAGCAGTTCTTC. Full variable domain (remainder filled in from reference TRBV19 and TRBJ2-1): DGGITQSPKYLFRKEGQNVTLSCEQNLNHDAMYWYRQDPGQGLRLIYYSQIVNDFQKGDIAEGYSVSREKKESFPLTVTSAQKNPTAFYLCASSIGFQGTDEQFFGPGTRLTVL.

The chain uses TRBV7-9 and TRBJ2-7; D is ambiguous. Trimming took 5 bases from V and 0 from J, leaving 14 bases between them. The CDR3 runs 15 residues. Per the germline V gene, CDR1 is SEHNR and CDR2 is FQNEAQ (reference sequence). As DNA, the CDR3 is TGTGCCAGCAGCCCCCGCAGGTTTAGCTCCTACGAGCAGTACTTC. Protein product: CASSPRRFSSYEQYF.

This clonotype was found many times. This chain links TRBV28 with TRBJ2-3; 8 bases are a match to TRBD2. The junction had 19 bases not matched to a gene; V was cut back by 6 bases and J by 5 bases. There are 18 residues in the CDR3. Germline V gives CDR1 MDHEN, CDR2 SYDVKM. CDR3 DNA: TGTGCCAGCAGCAATGAGCCCCTCGGGGCGGGAGGTATAGATACGCAGTATTTT. This translates into CASSNEPLGAGGIDTQYF.

This chain joins TRBV7-9 and TRBJ1-1; D uncertain. V was trimmed by 5 bases and J by 2 bases, leaving 12 bases between them. The CDR3 runs 14 residues. Germline CDR1 is SEHNR and CDR2 is FQNEAQ (reference sequence). The CDR3 nucleotides are TGTGCCAGCAGCGAGAAGAGGGAAAACACTGAAGCTTTCTTT. Translating gives CASSEKRENTEAFF.

This clonotype was observed many times. The rearrangement uses TRBV6-1 and TRBJ2-5, with D uncertain. The V end lost 6 bases, the J end lost 2 bases, and 13 bases lay between the germline ends. This CDR3 region has 14 residues. Looked up from germline, CDR1 is MNHNS and CDR2 is SASEGT. The CDR3 protein is CASRRSWGQETQYF. The CDR3 DNA is TGTGCCAGCAGGAGAAGTTGGGGACAAGAGACCCAGTACTTC.

This chain joins TRBV10-3 and TRBJ2-7, with 9 bases lining up with TRBD2. V lost 2 bases and J lost 3; bases outside the gene matches: 5. The CDR3 totals 15 residues. The V gene's germline CDR1 is ENHRY and CDR2 SYGVKD. CDR3: CAISEGLANYYEQYF. The CDR3 DNA reads TGTGCCATCAGTGAGGGACTAGCGAACTACTACGAGCAGTACTTC.

This clonotype was seen ten or more times. The genes are TRBV3-1 and TRBJ1-1, with D possibly being TRBD1 (5 bases). The CDR3 has 14 amino acids. Per germline, CDR1 LGHDT and CDR2 YNNKEL (reference sequence). Trimming removed 1 base at V and 4 bases at J, with 10 bases between. The CDR3 sequence: CASSQVEGATEAFF. CDR3 in DNA: TGTGCCAGCAGCCAAGTCGAAGGGGCCACTGAAGCTTTCTTT.

Many counts were recorded for this clonotype. The rearrangement joins TRBV11-3 to TRBJ2-1, with 12 bases aligning to TRBD2. Germline CDR1 is SGHNT and CDR2 is YENEEA. The J segment lost 9 bases and the V segment lost 5 bases, leaving 8 bases of the junction unmatched. This CDR3 contains 15 residues. Here the CDR3 reads CASSPRTSGTGEQFF. CDR3 in DNA: TGTGCCAGCAGCCCCCGGACTAGCGGGACGGGTGAGCAGTTCTTC.

In this sample, this clonotype turned up many times. The genes are TRBV6-1 and TRBJ2-6; TRBD2 is a possible D gene (7 bases). V lost 7 bases to trimming and J lost 2 bases, with 18 bases between them. This CDR3 is built from 17 residues. Germline lookup yields CDR1 MNHNS and CDR2 SASEGT. CDR3 region: CASNPLGGATGANVLTF. The CDR3 DNA sequence: TGTGCCAGCAACCCGTTGGGGGGGGCTACTGGGGCCAACGTCCTGACTTTC.

This clonotype was recorded many times. The J gene is TRBJ2-3, the V gene TRBV20-1; D unresolved. The V gene's germline CDR1 is DFQATT and CDR2 SNEGSKA (reference sequence). V shed 0 bases and J shed 3 bases, with 4 bases lying between them. This CDR3 has 12 residues. The CDR3 nucleotides read TGCAGTGCTAGAGACGGAACAGATACGCAGTATTTT. Encoded protein: CSARDGTDTQYF.

Ten or more counts support this clonotype. The chain links TRBV10-3 to TRBJ1-2; TRBD1 agrees at 9 bases. V dropped 4 bases and J dropped 1; count of bases not matched to a gene: 4. Germline lookup yields CDR1 ENHRY and CDR2 SYGVKD. This CDR3 comprises 15 residues. The CDR3 region is CAISVRQGVNYGYTF. CDR3 DNA: TGTGCCATCAGTGTAAGACAGGGGGTTAACTATGGCTACACCTTC.